Listed below are T cell receptor beta chains from one sample, sequenced in a study of T cells in Graves' hyperthyroidism and ophthalmopathy. TCRdb reanalysed the multiplex PCR reads using MiXCR and keeps one entry per CDR3 protein. The table records about 300,000 distinct CDR3 sequences, approximately 18% of them present only once. Sequenced material: blood. These TCRs come from a man between 45 and 60 years old with Graves' ophthalmopathy. The CDR3 runs from the conserved cysteine through the conserved F or W. The order of the fields is V gene, clone size, J gene, D gene, CDR3 DNA, CDR3 protein. A D gene is named only where the DNA matches it firmly. Not every row has a clone size; where given, it reads once, few, many or a size class.

TRBV6-1	few	TRBJ1-4	TRBD1	TGTGCCAGCAGTTCCTCCACAGGGACAGGGACCCAAAAACTGTTTTTT	CASSSSTGTGTQKLFF
TRBV6-1	few	TRBJ2-1	TRBD2	TGTGCCAGCATAGTTGGGACTAGCGGGAGGGCCGGAAGGAATGAGCAGTTCTTC	CASIVGTSGRAGRNEQFF
TRBV7-9	few	TRBJ2-7	-	TGTGCCAGCAGCTCGGGGGTCGGCGAGCAGTACTTC	CASSSGVGEQYF
TRBV30	many	TRBJ2-5	-	TGTGCCTGGAGTGGACAAGAGACCCAGTACTTC	CAWSGQETQYF
TRBV11-2	few	TRBJ2-7	TRBD1	TGTGCCAGCAGTTTACTGACAGGGATCGAGCAGTACTTC	CASSLLTGIEQYF
TRBV6-1	many	TRBJ2-5	-	TGTGCCAGCACTTCGCTGCCCCAAGAGACCCAGTACTTC	CASTSLPQETQYF
TRBV28	few	TRBJ2-1	TRBD2	TGTGCCAGCAGCCCGGGGAGCGGGAGGGGGTACAATGAGCAGTTCTTC	CASSPGSGRGYNEQFF
TRBV5-1	-	TRBJ2-7	TRBD1	TGCGCCAACCACCGGGACAGGGCAGCCTACGAGCAGTACTTC	CANHRDRAAYEQYF
TRBV12-3/TRBV12-4	-	TRBJ2-5	-	TGTGCCAGCAGTTTACGGGGGGCGTCGACCCAGACCCAGTACTTC	CASSLRGASTQTQYF
TRBV5-1	-	TRBJ2-1	TRBD2	TGCGCCAGCAGCTCGTATCCCCGGACTAGCGGGAGTAATGAGCAGTTCTTC	CASSSYPRTSGSNEQFF
TRBV19	once	TRBJ2-3	TRBD1	TGTGCCACCGCGGACAGGGTCACCACAGATACGCAGTATTTT	CATADRVTTDTQYF
TRBV28	few	TRBJ2-7	TRBD2	TGTGCCAGCAGTGCACGGACTAGCGGGCGGAGGTACGAGCAGTACTTC	CASSARTSGRRYEQYF
TRBV20-1	many	TRBJ2-3	-	TGCAGTGCTAGCCAGTCAGATACGCAGTATTTT	CSASQSDTQYF
TRBV20-1	-	TRBJ2-2	-	TGCAGTGCTAGACCACGACTGAACACCGGGGAGCTGTTTTTT	CSARPRLNTGELFF
TRBV7-9	many	TRBJ2-7	TRBD1	TGTGCCAGCAGCCGATGGGACAGATCCTACGAGCAGTACTTC	CASSRWDRSYEQYF
TRBV18	many	TRBJ1-5	TRBD1	TGTGCCAGCTCACTCCAGACAGGGGAAGGTCAGCCCCAGCATTTT	CASSLQTGEGQPQHF
TRBV28	few	TRBJ2-1	TRBD1	TGTGCCAGCAGTACCGGGACAGGGGTTCATGAGCAGTTCTTC	CASSTGTGVHEQFF
TRBV2	few	TRBJ1-1	-	TGTGCCAGCACCGAGGGGTTTGAAGCTTTCTTT	CASTEGFEAFF
TRBV2	many	TRBJ2-3	-	TGTGCCAGCAGCCCGGACTGGGCAGTCACAGATACGCAGTATTTT	CASSPDWAVTDTQYF
TRBV15	-	TRBJ2-3	TRBD1	TGTGCCACCGCCGGGACAGGGCGAGATACGCAGTATTTT	CATAGTGRDTQYF
TRBV20-1	many	TRBJ2-1	TRBD2	TGCAGTGCTAGCGACGGGGGACTAGCGGGCGTCAATGAGCAGTTCTTC	CSASDGGLAGVNEQFF
TRBV6-1	few	TRBJ2-5	TRBD1	TGTGCCAGCAGTAAACTCAAAACCGGGACAGGGTTCCAAGAGACCCAGTACTTC	CASSKLKTGTGFQETQYF
TRBV24-1	many	TRBJ2-1	TRBD2	TGTGCCACCAGTGATTTTGGGACTAGCGGCAATGAGCAGTTCTTC	CATSDFGTSGNEQFF
TRBV7-9	many	TRBJ2-2	-	TGTGCCAGCAGCTACAGGGAAACCGGGGAGCTGTTTTTT	CASSYRETGELFF
TRBV7-3	-	TRBJ2-5	-	TGTGCCAGCAGCGCAGACAACCAAGAGACCCAGTACTTC	CASSADNQETQYF
TRBV28	many	TRBJ2-1	-	TGTGCCAGCAGTTTTGGAGAGGTTCACAATGAGCAGTTCTTC	CASSFGEVHNEQFF
TRBV7-9	-	TRBJ2-5	TRBD2	TGTGCCAGCAGCCTCGGATGGACTAGCGGGAACCAAGAGACCCAGTACTTC	CASSLGWTSGNQETQYF
TRBV5-1	-	TRBJ2-7	TRBD2	TGCGCCAGCAGCCCAAATCCGGGACTAGTGAGAAACGAGCAGTACTTC	CASSPNPGLVRNEQYF
TRBV7-8	-	TRBJ2-7	TRBD2	TGTGCCAGCAGCTATACCGTCGGGGGGAAATTGGCCTACGAGCAGTACTTC	CASSYTVGGKLAYEQYF
TRBV12-3/TRBV12-4	many	TRBJ2-5	-	TGTGCCAGCAGTTTAGGGAGCAGGGAAGGGGAGACCCAGTACTTC	CASSLGSREGETQYF
TRBV5-1	few	TRBJ2-2	TRBD1	TGCGCCAGCAGAATAGGGGGCAGCACCGGGGAGCTGTTTTTT	CASRIGGSTGELFF
TRBV20-1	many	TRBJ2-7	-	TGCAGTGCCGGAGCGGAGGTCCACGAGCAGTACTTC	CSAGAEVHEQYF
TRBV28	-	TRBJ2-1	TRBD2	TGTGCCAGCACCCTATTGGGGGCCGGGACTAGACAGAAGAATTACAATGAGCAGTTCTTC	CASTLLGAGTRQKNYNEQFF
TRBV5-1	many	TRBJ2-7	-	TGCGCCAGCAGCTTGGGTTCCGGGACTGGACCGTTCTACGAGCAGTACTTC	CASSLGSGTGPFYEQYF
TRBV20-1	-	TRBJ2-2	-	TGCAGTGCTGGCCCATCGGGGGGCGCAGTGACCGGGGAGCTGTTTTTT	CSAGPSGGAVTGELFF
TRBV5-1	many	TRBJ2-3	TRBD1	TGCGCCAGCAGCTTGGGGGACAGGGGAACAGATACGCAGTATTTT	CASSLGDRGTDTQYF
TRBV12-3/TRBV12-4	-	TRBJ1-4	-	TGTGCCAGCAGTCCGACGGGGTTGGAAGAAAAACTGTTTTTT	CASSPTGLEEKLFF
TRBV11-2	many	TRBJ1-1	-	TGTGCCAGCAGCTTAAATTATATCACTGAAGCTTTCTTT	CASSLNYITEAFF
TRBV20-1	many	TRBJ2-3	TRBD2	TGCAGTGCTGCCGATGCCGGGACTAGCGGGAGTTTAGATACGCAGTATTTT	CSAADAGTSGSLDTQYF
TRBV15	-	TRBJ1-1	-	TGTGCCACCAGCAGAGATGAGGAGGGGACTGAAGCTTTCTTT	CATSRDEEGTEAFF
TRBV20-1	many	TRBJ2-7	-	TGCAGTGCGGGAGGCTCCCACGAGCAGTACTTC	CSAGGSHEQYF
TRBV7-6	-	TRBJ2-7	TRBD2	TGTGCCAGCAGCCCCGGGACTAGCGGGAGCGAGCAGTACTTC	CASSPGTSGSEQYF
TRBV2	many	TRBJ2-3	TRBD1	TGTGCCAGCAGGGGACAGGGGGGCACAGATACGCAGTATTTT	CASRGQGGTDTQYF
TRBV6-1	few	TRBJ2-7	TRBD1	TGTGCCAGCAGTGATCCCTTAATTCAGACAGGGGCTGAGTACGAGCAGTACTTC	CASSDPLIQTGAEYEQYF
TRBV27	many	TRBJ2-1	-	TGTGCCAGCAGTCAAGACAATGAGCAGTTCTTC	CASSQDNEQFF
TRBV6-1	-	TRBJ2-1	-	TGTGCCAGCAGTCCTACTACGCGGCCAAATGAGCAGTTCTTC	CASSPTTRPNEQFF
TRBV20-1	-	TRBJ2-1	-	TGCAGTGCTAGAAGGGGCCACAATGGGCAGTTCTTC	CSARRGHNGQFF